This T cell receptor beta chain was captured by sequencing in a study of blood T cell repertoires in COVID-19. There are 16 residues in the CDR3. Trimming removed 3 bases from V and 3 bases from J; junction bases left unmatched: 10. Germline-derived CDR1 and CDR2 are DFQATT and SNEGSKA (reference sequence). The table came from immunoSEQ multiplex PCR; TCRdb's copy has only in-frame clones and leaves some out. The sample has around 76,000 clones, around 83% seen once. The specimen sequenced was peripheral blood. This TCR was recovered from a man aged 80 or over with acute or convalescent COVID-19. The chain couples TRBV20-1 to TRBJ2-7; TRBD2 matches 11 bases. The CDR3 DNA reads TGCAGTGCTAGTTCCCCGAGCCTAGCGGGAGGCTACGAGCAGTACTTC. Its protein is CSASSPSLAGGYEQYF.